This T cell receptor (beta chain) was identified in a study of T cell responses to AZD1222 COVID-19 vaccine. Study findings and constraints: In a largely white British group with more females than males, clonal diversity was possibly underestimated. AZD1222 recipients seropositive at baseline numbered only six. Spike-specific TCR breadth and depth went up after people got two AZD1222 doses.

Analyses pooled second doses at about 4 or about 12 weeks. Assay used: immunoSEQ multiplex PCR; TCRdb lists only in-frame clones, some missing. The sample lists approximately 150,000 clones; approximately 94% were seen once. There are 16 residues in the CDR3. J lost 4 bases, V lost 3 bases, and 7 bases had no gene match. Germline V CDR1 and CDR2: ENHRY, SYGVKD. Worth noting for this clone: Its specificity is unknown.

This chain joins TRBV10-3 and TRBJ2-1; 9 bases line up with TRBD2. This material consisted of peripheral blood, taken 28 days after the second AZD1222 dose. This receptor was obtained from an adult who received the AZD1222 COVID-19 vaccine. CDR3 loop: CAISDIAGGSYNEQFF. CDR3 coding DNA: TGTGCCATCAGTGATATCGCGGGAGGGTCATACAATGAGCAGTTCTTC.